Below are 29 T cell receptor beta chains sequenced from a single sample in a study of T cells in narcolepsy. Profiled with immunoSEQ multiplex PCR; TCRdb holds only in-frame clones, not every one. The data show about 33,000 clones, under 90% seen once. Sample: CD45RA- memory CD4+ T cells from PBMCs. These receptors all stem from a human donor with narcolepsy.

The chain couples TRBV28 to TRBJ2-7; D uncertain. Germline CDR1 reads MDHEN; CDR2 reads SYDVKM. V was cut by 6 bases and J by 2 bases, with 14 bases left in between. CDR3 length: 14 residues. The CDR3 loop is CASRLPRTPYEQYF. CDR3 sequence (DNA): TGTGCCAGCAGACTGCCCCGTACCCCCTACGAGCAGTACTTC.

CDR3: CASGISAGLNTEAFF. In DNA, the CDR3 is TGTGCCAGCGGAATTTCGGCCGGCTTGAACACTGAAGCTTTCTTT. J is TRBJ1-1 and V is TRBV27; D is unclear. Deletions cut 8 bases from V and 0 bases from J, with 16 bases between. CDR1 and CDR2 (germline): MNHEY, SMNVEV (reference sequence). The CDR3 runs 15 residues.

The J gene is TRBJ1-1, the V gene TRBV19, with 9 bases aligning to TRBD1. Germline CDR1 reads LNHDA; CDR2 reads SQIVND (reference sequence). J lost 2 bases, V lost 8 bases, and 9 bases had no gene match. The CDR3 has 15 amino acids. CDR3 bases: TGTGCCAGTTCCACCGGGACAGGGTTTAACACTGAAGCTTTCTTT. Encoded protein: CASSTGTGFNTEAFF.

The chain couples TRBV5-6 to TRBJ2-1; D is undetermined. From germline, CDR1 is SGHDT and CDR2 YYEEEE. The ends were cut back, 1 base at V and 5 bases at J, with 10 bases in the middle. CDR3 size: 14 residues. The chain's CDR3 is CASSLTRSDNEQFF. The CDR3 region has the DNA TGTGCCAGCAGCTTGACAAGATCTGACAATGAGCAGTTCTTC.

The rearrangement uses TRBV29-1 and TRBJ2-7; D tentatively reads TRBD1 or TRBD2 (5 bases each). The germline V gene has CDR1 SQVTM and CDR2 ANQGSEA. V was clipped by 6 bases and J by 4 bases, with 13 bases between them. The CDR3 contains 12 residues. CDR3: CSVQTGQYEQYF. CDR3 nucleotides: TGCAGCGTCCAAACGGGGCAGTACGAGCAGTACTTC.

CDR3 DNA sequence: TGTGCCAGCAGTTTGCTAGCGTACACAGATACGCAGTATTTT. Encoded protein: CASSLLAYTDTQYF. The J gene is TRBJ2-3, the V gene TRBV27; tentatively, D is TRBD2 (6 bases). Germline lookup yields CDR1 MNHEY and CDR2 SMNVEV (reference sequence). The V end lost 3 bases, the J end lost 2 bases, and 9 bases lay between the germline ends. This CDR3 has 14 residues.

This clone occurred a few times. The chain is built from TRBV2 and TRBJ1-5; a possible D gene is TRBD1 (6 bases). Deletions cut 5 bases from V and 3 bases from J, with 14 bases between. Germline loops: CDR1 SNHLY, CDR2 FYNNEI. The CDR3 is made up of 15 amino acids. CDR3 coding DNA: TGTGCCAGCAGTATCCACAGGGACCCCAATCAGCCCCAGCATTTT. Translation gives CASSIHRDPNQPQHF.

The CDR3 protein is CASSPETQGFQPQHF. DNA of the CDR3: TGTGCCAGCAGCCCGGAAACTCAGGGATTTCAGCCCCAGCATTTT. The chain joins TRBV4-2 to TRBJ1-5; TRBD1 might be the D (5 bases). Germline V gene lookup returns CDR1 LGHNA and CDR2 YNFKEQ. V lost 4 bases and J lost 6, with 16 bases in between. This CDR3 has 15 residues.

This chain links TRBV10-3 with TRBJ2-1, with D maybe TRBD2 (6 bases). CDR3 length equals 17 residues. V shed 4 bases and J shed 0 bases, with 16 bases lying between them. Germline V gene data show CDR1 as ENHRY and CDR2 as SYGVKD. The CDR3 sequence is CAISVGLGNSSYNEQFF. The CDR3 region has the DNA TGTGCCATCAGTGTGGGACTTGGAAATAGCTCCTACAATGAGCAGTTCTTC.

The DNA of the CDR3 is TGTGCCAGCAGCCGAGGGGTGGCCGGGGAGCTGTTTTTT. Residues: CASSRGVAGELFF. The chain recombines TRBV11-2 with TRBJ2-2, with D perhaps matching TRBD1 or TRBD2 (5 bases each). V was cut by 5 bases and J by 6 bases, with 10 bases left in between. The V gene's germline CDR1 is SGHAT and CDR2 FQNNGV. The CDR3 extends over 13 amino acids.

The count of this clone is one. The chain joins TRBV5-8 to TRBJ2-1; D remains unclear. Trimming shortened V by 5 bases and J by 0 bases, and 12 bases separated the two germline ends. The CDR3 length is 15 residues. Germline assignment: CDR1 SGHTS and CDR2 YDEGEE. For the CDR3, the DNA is TGTGCCAGCAGGGGGATCCATAGCTCCTACAATGAGCAGTTCTTC. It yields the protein CASRGIHSSYNEQFF.

As DNA, the CDR3 is TGTGCCAGCAGCTTCCAGACTAGCGGGTACGAGCAGTACTTC. Residues: CASSFQTSGYEQYF. The chain employs TRBV7-8 and TRBJ2-7; TRBD2 matches at 10 bases. Trimming removed 3 bases from V and 4 bases from J; junction bases left unmatched: 3. Per the germline V gene, CDR1 is SGHVS and CDR2 is FQNEAQ. The CDR3 runs to 14 residues.

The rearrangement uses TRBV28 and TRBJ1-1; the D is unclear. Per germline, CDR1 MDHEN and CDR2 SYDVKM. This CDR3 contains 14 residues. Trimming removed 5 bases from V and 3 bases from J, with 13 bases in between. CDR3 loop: CASSGPKRDTEAFF. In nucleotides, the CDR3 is TGTGCCAGCAGTGGGCCCAAAAGGGACACTGAAGCTTTCTTT.

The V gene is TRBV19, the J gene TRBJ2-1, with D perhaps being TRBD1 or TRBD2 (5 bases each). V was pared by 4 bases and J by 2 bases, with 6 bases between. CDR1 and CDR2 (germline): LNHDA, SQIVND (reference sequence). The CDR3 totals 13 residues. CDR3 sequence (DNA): TGTGCCAGTAGTAAGGGACCCTACAATGAGCAGTTCTTC. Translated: CASSKGPYNEQFF.

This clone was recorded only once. CDR3 DNA sequence: TGTGCCAGCAGACCCACCCAGGGACTAGCGGGCAAAGATACGCAGTATTTT. This gives the protein CASRPTQGLAGKDTQYF. This chain uses TRBV28 with TRBJ2-3; 12 bases agree with TRBD2. After removal of 6 bases from V and 5 bases from J, the junction contained 12 bases not matched to a gene. The germline V gene encodes CDR1 MDHEN and CDR2 SYDVKM. This CDR3 has 17 residues.

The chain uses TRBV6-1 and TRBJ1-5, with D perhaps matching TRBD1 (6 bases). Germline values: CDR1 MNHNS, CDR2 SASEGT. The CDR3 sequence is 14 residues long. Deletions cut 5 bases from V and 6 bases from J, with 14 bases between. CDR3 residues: CASSPSGESQPQHF. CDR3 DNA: TGTGCCAGCAGTCCCTCAGGGGAGAGTCAGCCCCAGCATTTT.

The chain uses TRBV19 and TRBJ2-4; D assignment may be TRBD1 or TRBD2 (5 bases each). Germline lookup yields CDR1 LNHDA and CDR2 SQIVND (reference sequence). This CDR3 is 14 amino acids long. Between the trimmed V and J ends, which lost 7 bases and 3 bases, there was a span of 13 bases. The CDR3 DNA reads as TGTGCCAGTAACAGCCCGGGGCTCAAAAACATTCAGTACTTC. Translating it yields CASNSPGLKNIQYF.

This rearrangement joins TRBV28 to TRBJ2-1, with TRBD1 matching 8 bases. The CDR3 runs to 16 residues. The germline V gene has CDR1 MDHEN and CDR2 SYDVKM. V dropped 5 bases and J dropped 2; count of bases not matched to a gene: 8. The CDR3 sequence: CASSLGQANTYNEQFF. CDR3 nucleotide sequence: TGTGCCAGCAGTCTGGGACAGGCTAACACCTACAATGAGCAGTTCTTC.

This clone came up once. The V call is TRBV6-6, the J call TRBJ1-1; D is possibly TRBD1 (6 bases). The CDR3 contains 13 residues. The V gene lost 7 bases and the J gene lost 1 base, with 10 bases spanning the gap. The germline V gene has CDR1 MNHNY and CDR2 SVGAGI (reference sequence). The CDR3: CASTGQSNTEAFF. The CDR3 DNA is TGTGCCAGCACAGGACAGTCGAACACTGAAGCTTTCTTT.

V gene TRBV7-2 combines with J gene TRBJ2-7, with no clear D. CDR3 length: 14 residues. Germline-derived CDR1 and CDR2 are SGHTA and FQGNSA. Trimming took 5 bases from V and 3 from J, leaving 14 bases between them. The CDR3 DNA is TGTGCCAGCAGCCCCCGACTTGTGAGCTACGAGCAGTACTTC. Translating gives CASSPRLVSYEQYF.

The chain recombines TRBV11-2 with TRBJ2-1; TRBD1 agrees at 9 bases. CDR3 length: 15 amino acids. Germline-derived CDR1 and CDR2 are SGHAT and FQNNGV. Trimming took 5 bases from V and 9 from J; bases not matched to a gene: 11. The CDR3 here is CASSGPGTGNVEQFF. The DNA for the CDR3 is TGTGCCAGCAGCGGCCCCGGGACAGGGAACGTTGAGCAGTTCTTC.

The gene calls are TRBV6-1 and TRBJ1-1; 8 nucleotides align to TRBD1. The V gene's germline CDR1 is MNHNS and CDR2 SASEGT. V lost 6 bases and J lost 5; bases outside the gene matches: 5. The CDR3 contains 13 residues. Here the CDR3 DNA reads TGTGCCAGCAGCCGTGGACAGGGTACTGAAGCTTTCTTT. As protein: CASSRGQGTEAFF.

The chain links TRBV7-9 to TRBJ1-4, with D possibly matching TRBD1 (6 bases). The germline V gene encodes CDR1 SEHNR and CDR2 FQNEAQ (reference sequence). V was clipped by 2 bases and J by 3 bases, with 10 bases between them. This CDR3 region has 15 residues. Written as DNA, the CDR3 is TGTGCCAGCAGCTTATCGGGACACCCTAATGAAAAACTGTTTTTT. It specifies CASSLSGHPNEKLFF.

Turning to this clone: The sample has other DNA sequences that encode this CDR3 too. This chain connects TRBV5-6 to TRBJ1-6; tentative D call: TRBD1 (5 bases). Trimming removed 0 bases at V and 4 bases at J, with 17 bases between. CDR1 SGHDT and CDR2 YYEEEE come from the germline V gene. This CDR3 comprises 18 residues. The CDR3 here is CASSLGGAPTYYNSPLHF. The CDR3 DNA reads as TGTGCCAGCAGCTTGGGCGGGGCCCCTACGTATTATAATTCACCCCTCCACTTT.

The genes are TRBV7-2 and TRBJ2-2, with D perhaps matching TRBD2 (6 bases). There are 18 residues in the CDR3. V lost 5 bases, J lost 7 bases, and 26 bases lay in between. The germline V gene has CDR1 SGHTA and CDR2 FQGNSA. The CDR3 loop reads CASSPGRGISGGSGELFF. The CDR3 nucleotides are TGTGCCAGCAGCCCCGGCCGCGGGATAAGTGGGGGGAGCGGGGAGCTGTTTTTT.

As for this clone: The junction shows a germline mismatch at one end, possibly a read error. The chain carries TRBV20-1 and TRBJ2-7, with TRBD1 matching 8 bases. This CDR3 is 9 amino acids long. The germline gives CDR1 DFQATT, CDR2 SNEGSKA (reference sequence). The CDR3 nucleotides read TGCAGTGCTAGCGGACAGGGCCTCTTC. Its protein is CSASGQGLF.

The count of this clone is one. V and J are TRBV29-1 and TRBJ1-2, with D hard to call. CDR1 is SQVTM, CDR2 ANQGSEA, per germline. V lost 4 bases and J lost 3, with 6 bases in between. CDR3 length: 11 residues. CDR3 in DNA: TGCAGCGTTGGGGAGGACTATGGCTACACCTTC. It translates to CSVGEDYGYTF.

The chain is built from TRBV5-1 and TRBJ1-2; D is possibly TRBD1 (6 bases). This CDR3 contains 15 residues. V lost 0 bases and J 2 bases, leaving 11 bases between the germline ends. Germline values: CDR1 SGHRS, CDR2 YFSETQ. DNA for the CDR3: TGCGCCAGCAGCTTGGATCCAGGGGAGAACTATGGCTACACCTTC. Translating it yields CASSLDPGENYGYTF.

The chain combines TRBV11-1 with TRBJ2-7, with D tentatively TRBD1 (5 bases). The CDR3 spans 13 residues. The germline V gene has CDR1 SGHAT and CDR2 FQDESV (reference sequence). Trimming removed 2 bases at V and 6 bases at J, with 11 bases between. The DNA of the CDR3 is TGTGCCAGCAGCTTACCGGACATAGGCGAGCAGTACTTC. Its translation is CASSLPDIGEQYF.